A single sample is the source of the 27 T cell receptor beta chains below, sequenced in a study of T cell repertoires in cytomegalovirus infection. No antigen is known for these receptors. TCRdb analysed the reads with MiXCR anew, one entry per CDR3 protein. The data show about 120,000 distinct CDR3 sequences, 10% seen once. Sequenced: PBMCs, sequenced either directly or after in vitro stimulation (not recorded which). These receptors all come from a human donor in good health (CMV status not recorded). Some clones in this sample may be carry-over from other donors' samples.

In its sample, this clonotype was seen many times. The V and J genes are TRBV28 and TRBJ1-2; D is unresolved. The CDR3 length is 13 residues. The germline V and J ends were trimmed by 6 bases and 4 bases, with 12 bases remaining between them. Germline CDR1 and CDR2: MDHEN and SYDVKM. The CDR3 here is CASSRRAPYGYTF. CDR3 in DNA: TGTGCCAGCAGCCGGAGAGCTCCCTATGGCTACACCTTC.

This clonotype was observed many times. This sequence joins TRBV7-2 and TRBJ1-1; D remains ambiguous. The germline CDR1 and CDR2 sequences are SGHTA and FQGNSA. V was trimmed by 7 bases and J by 7 bases, leaving 16 bases between them. The CDR3 is 13 amino acids. CDR3 DNA: TGTGCCAGCAACGCCTTCGTAGGAGGTGAAGCTTTCTTT. Amino acids: CASNAFVGGEAFF.

Many counts were recorded for this clonotype. The chain couples TRBV7-2 to TRBJ2-2; possibly TRBD2 for D (6 bases). Per germline, CDR1 SGHTA and CDR2 FQGNSA. This CDR3 comprises 15 residues. Trimming removed 1 base at V and 1 base at J, with 7 bases between. CDR3 sequence (DNA): TGTGCCAGCAGCTTAGGGGGACTGAACACCGGGGAGCTGTTTTTT. Protein product: CASSLGGLNTGELFF.

The V gene is TRBV20-1, the J gene TRBJ1-5, with D tentatively TRBD1 (5 bases). Germline CDR1 and CDR2: DFQATT and SNEGSKA (reference sequence). This CDR3 region has 17 residues. V lost 4 bases and J lost 0, with 19 bases in between. CDR3 bases: TGCAGTGCTATATATAGGGACGGAACATATAGCAATCAGCCCCAGCATTTT. This translates into CSAIYRDGTYSNQPQHF.

At least ten counts were recorded for this clonotype. The gene calls are TRBV11-3 and TRBJ1-1, with D possibly matching TRBD1 (6 bases). Looked up from germline, CDR1 is SGHNT and CDR2 is YENEEA. Trimming stripped 5 bases from V and 4 bases from J, with 14 bases between. The CDR3 totals 14 residues. CDR3 protein: CASSQRGGFTEAFF. CDR3 nucleotides: TGTGCCAGCAGCCAAAGGGGGGGGTTCACTGAAGCTTTCTTT.

There are many counts of this clonotype. The junction departs from the called germline gene at one end, perhaps through a read error. The chain employs TRBV7-7 and TRBJ2-1; 9 bases are a match to TRBD1. Germline V gene lookup returns CDR1 SSHAT and CDR2 FNYEAQ (reference sequence). The CDR3 is made up of 16 amino acids. The CDR3 DNA reads TGTGCTAGCAGCCCAAACCCCGGGACAGGGATCGATGAGCAGTTCTTC. This encodes CASSPNPGTGIDEQFF.

This clonotype has just a few counts. V and J are TRBV20-1 and TRBJ2-3; D is perhaps TRBD2 (7 bases). Germline V gene sequence: CDR1 DFQATT, CDR2 SNEGSKA (reference sequence). V shed 5 bases and J shed 6 bases, with 24 bases lying between them. This CDR3 has 16 residues. CDR3 sequence reads: CSAVGGATLGGDTQYF. The CDR3 DNA reads TGCAGTGCTGTAGGGGGGGCTACCTTAGGGGGGGATACGCAGTATTTT.

This clonotype was observed a few times. The chain uses TRBV28 and TRBJ1-2; weak D call: TRBD1 (5 bases). Germline V gene lookup returns CDR1 MDHEN and CDR2 SYDVKM. The germline V and J ends were trimmed by 6 bases and 6 bases, with 17 bases remaining between them. The CDR3 runs to 14 residues. In nucleotides, the CDR3 is TGTGCCAGCAGGGGGACGTGGCTCGGGGATGGCTACACCTTC. Its translation is CASRGTWLGDGYTF.

This clonotype was seen more than once but under ten times. The chain is built from TRBV15 and TRBJ2-3; the match to TRBD2 covers 7 bases. CDR3 length: 14 amino acids. The germline V gene has CDR1 LNHNV and CDR2 YYDKDF (reference sequence). V lost 0 bases and J lost 4; bases outside the gene matches: 1. CDR3 nucleotide sequence: TGTGCCACCAGCAGAGATGGGGGGGCAGATACGCAGTATTTT. It translates to CATSRDGGADTQYF. Variable domain in full (rest from reference TRBV15 and TRBJ2-3): DAMVIQNPRYQVTQFGKPVTLSCSQTLNHNVMYWYQQKSSQAPKLLFHYYDKDFNNEADTPDNFQSRRPNTSFCFLDIRSPGLGDTAMYLCATSRDGGADTQYFGPGTRLTVL.

This clonotype was seen repeatedly, ten times or more. The chain employs TRBV28 and TRBJ2-7; 8 bases are a match to TRBD1. This CDR3 comprises 16 residues. CDR1 is MDHEN and CDR2 is SYDVKM in the germline V gene. Trimming at V came to 7 bases and at J to 3 bases, leaving 14 bases not matched to a gene. CDR3 in amino acids: CASIPRPPGQDYEQYF. CDR3 coding DNA: TGTGCCAGCATCCCAAGACCACCGGGACAGGACTACGAGCAGTACTTC.

This clonotype was seen at least ten times. The chain is built from TRBV7-2 and TRBJ2-1; 8 nucleotides align to TRBD2. The length of the CDR3 is 15 residues. V shed 5 bases and J 9 bases; nucleotides not matched to a gene: 12. CDR1 and CDR2 (germline): SGHTA, FQGNSA. The CDR3 DNA reads TGTGCCAGCAGCCGCGGGGGGAGGAAGGCGACTGAGCAGTTCTTC. Translation gives CASSRGGRKATEQFF.

This clonotype appeared many times. The J gene is TRBJ2-7, the V gene TRBV6-6, with a weak D call TRBD1 (5 bases). V lost 5 bases to trimming and J lost 2 bases, with 10 bases between them. The V gene's germline CDR1 is MNHNY and CDR2 SVGAGI (reference sequence). This CDR3 is built from 13 residues. The CDR3 here is CASSPIRAYEQYF. Written as DNA, the CDR3 is TGTGCCAGCAGTCCCATCAGGGCCTACGAGCAGTACTTC.

This chain uses TRBV7-2 with TRBJ2-7; 9 bases line up with TRBD2. CDR3 length equals 18 residues. The germline CDR1 and CDR2 sequences are SGHTA and FQGNSA. With 4 bases clipped from V and 0 bases from J, the junction kept 13 bases outside the gene matches. In DNA form, the CDR3 reads TGTGCCAGCAGCTCCCGTAACCTACTAGCGGGTAGCTCCTACGAGCAGTACTTC. Its translation is CASSSRNLLAGSSYEQYF. Looking up the rest from reference TRBV7-2 and TRBJ2-7 gives the full variable domain: GAGVSQSPSNKVTEKGKDVELRCDPISGHTALYWYRQSLGQGLEFLIYFQGNSAPDKSGLPSDRFSAERTGGSVSTLTIQRTQQEDSAVYLCASSSRNLLAGSSYEQYFGPGTRLTVT.

In the case of this clonotype: One base away lies a much larger clone, so this may be a sequencing read error. The rearrangement links TRBV19 to TRBJ1-4; D gene ambiguous. Between the trimmed V and J ends, which lost 5 bases and 2 bases, there was a span of 15 bases. Germline V CDR1 and CDR2: LNHDA, SQIVND (reference sequence). This CDR3 has 16 residues. CDR3 sequence reads: CASSPRGRSTNEKLFF. CDR3 nucleotide sequence: TGTGCCAGTAGTCCCAGAGGGAGGTCCACTAATGAAAAACTGTTTTTT.

This clonotype was picked up a small number of times. The chain is built from TRBV19 and TRBJ2-3; tentatively, D is TRBD2 (5 bases). V shed 3 bases and J shed 6 bases, with 13 bases lying between them. Germline assignment: CDR1 LNHDA and CDR2 SQIVND (reference sequence). The CDR3 contains 14 residues. In DNA form, the CDR3 reads TGTGCCAGTAGTATGCGGGTATTTGCGGATACGCAGTATTTT. The encoded protein is CASSMRVFADTQYF.

The chain links TRBV11-2 to TRBJ2-1, with 9 positions matching TRBD2. The CDR3 is 15 amino acids. Germline V lookup: CDR1 SGHAT, CDR2 FQNNGV. The trim removed 4 bases at V and 6 bases at J, leaving 7 bases unmatched. DNA for the CDR3: TGTGCCAGCAGCTCTAGCGGGACTCGTTCCAATGAGCAGTTCTTC. Translating gives CASSSSGTRSNEQFF.

CDR3 sequence reads: CSARDGIRAYEQYF. DNA for the CDR3: TGCAGTGCTAGAGATGGCATCCGAGCCTACGAGCAGTACTTC. The genes are TRBV20-1 and TRBJ2-7; D is unclear. CDR1 DFQATT and CDR2 SNEGSKA come from the germline V gene (reference sequence). The CDR3 consists of 14 residues. V lost 0 bases to trimming and J lost 2 bases, with 11 bases between them.

This clonotype was counted many times. The genes are TRBV7-2 and TRBJ2-1, with D unresolved. Trimming removed 1 base at V and 10 bases at J, with 8 bases between. CDR1 is SGHTA and CDR2 is FQGNSA in the germline V gene. The CDR3 is 12 residues long. The CDR3 DNA reads TGTGCCAGCAGCTTAGAGAGCAGGGAGCAGTTCTTC. It codes for CASSLESREQFF.

This chain uses TRBV19 with TRBJ2-2; 12 bases are shared with TRBD2. V lost 5 bases to trimming and J lost 6 bases; unmatched junction nucleotides: 10. Germline CDR1 LNHDA, CDR2 SQIVND (reference sequence). The CDR3 totals 17 residues. CDR3 amino acids: CASSARLAGDMAGELFF. The CDR3 DNA is TGTGCCAGTAGTGCCCGACTAGCGGGAGATATGGCCGGGGAGCTGTTTTTT.

The chain employs TRBV7-2 and TRBJ2-6; D remains ambiguous. CDR1 is SGHTA and CDR2 is FQGNSA in the germline V gene. This CDR3 region has 15 residues. The V gene lost 3 bases and the J gene lost 2 bases, with 8 bases spanning the gap. CDR3 region: CASSLGSAGANVLTF. CDR3 bases: TGTGCCAGCAGCTTGGGGTCGGCTGGGGCCAACGTCCTGACTTTC.

This clonotype was seen at least ten times. The chain employs TRBV7-6 and TRBJ2-1; 13 bases are shared with TRBD2. Trimming removed 1 base from V and 8 bases from J; junction bases left unmatched: 5. The CDR3 covers 16 residues. Germline V gives CDR1 SGHVS, CDR2 FNYEAQ. As DNA, the CDR3 is TGTGCCAGCAGCTTAGGTGGGACTAGCGGGACATATGAGCAGTTCTTC. Translating gives CASSLGGTSGTYEQFF.

The chain combines TRBV7-2 with TRBJ2-1; D gene ambiguous. The CDR3 totals 13 residues. CDR1 SGHTA and CDR2 FQGNSA come from the germline V gene. The V and J ends lost 5 bases and 0 bases respectively, with 5 bases between them. This CDR3 reads CASSPSSYNEQFF. The DNA for the CDR3 is TGTGCCAGCAGCCCGAGCTCCTACAATGAGCAGTTCTTC.

A few counts support this clonotype. This chain links TRBV29-1 with TRBJ2-1; D gene unclear. Germline values: CDR1 SQVTM, CDR2 ANQGSEA. V was pared by 3 bases and J by 0 bases, with 6 bases between. The CDR3 loop spans 13 amino acids. The CDR3 DNA reads TGCAGCGTTGATGGCGGCTCCTACAATGAGCAGTTCTTC. It encodes CSVDGGSYNEQFF.

This clonotype was observed at least ten times. V and J are TRBV6-5 and TRBJ2-7; the match to TRBD2 covers 7 bases. The V gene end was trimmed by 4 bases and the J gene end by 3 bases; junction bases not matched to a gene: 12. Per germline, CDR1 MNHEY and CDR2 SVGAGI. The CDR3 totals 16 residues. The CDR3 here is CASSSISGHFDYEQYF. DNA of the CDR3: TGTGCCAGCAGTTCCATTAGCGGGCATTTTGACTACGAGCAGTACTTC.

This clonotype was counted only a few times. The chain is built from TRBV5-4 and TRBJ2-1; TRBD1 is a possible D gene (6 bases). Germline CDR1 reads SGHNT; CDR2 reads YYREEE (reference sequence). V was cut by 3 bases and J by 3 bases, with 13 bases left in between. The CDR3 totals 15 residues. CDR3 region: CASSWGQAYYNEQFF. In DNA form, the CDR3 reads TGTGCCAGCAGCTGGGGGCAGGCATACTACAATGAGCAGTTCTTC. Supplemented by reference TRBV5-4 and TRBJ2-1, the full variable domain reads ETGVTQSPTHLIKTRGQQVTLRCSSQSGHNTVSWYQQALGQGPQFIFQYYREEENGRGNFPPRFSGLQFPNYSSELNVNALELDDSALYLCASSWGQAYYNEQFFGPGTRLTVL.

The rearrangement links TRBV6-5 to TRBJ1-1; TRBD1 is a possible D gene (5 bases). This CDR3 contains 11 residues. Trimming pared 6 bases from V and 7 bases from J, leaving 9 bases between. Germline lookup yields CDR1 MNHEY and CDR2 SVGAGI. The CDR3 is CASRWGGEAFF. Written as DNA, the CDR3 is TGTGCCAGCAGATGGGGGGGTGAAGCTTTCTTT.

This sequence joins TRBV20-1 and TRBJ1-1, with a tentative D call TRBD1 (6 bases). Trimming cost V 0 bases and J 1 base, with 21 bases left between them. Looked up from germline, CDR1 is DFQATT and CDR2 is SNEGSKA (reference sequence). The CDR3 spans 18 residues. The CDR3 DNA follows: TGCAGTGCTAGAGATCCGATCGGGTTTCAGGGGACGAACACTGAAGCTTTCTTT. As protein: CSARDPIGFQGTNTEAFF.